The rows below give T cell receptor beta chains drawn from one sample of a study of blood T cell repertoires in COVID-19. Repertoires were generated with immunoSEQ multiplex PCR, while TCRdb's copy carries only in-frame clones and drops some. The sample holds approximately 380,000 clones, about 88% seen once. Sample: PBMCs or T cells enriched from blood (not recorded which). The receptor source for this set is a woman aged 18-30 years who had recovered from COVID-19. Both conserved end residues are part of each CDR3. D genes are given only for firm matches. Only part of the rows carry a size: once, few, many, or a class if the clone is expanded.

clone_size d_call j_call v_call cdr3_aa cdr3_nt
NA NA TRBJ2-7 TRBV18 CASSPENSYEQYF TGTGCCAGCTCACCAGAGAACTCCTACGAGCAGTACTTC
NA NA TRBJ2-1 TRBV28 CASSSQGQGGGDEQFF TGTGCCAGCAGTTCACAAGGGCAGGGGGGCGGCGATGAGCAGTTCTTC
NA NA TRBJ2-1 TRBV6-5 CASRESKANEQFF TGTGCCAGCAGGGAGAGTAAGGCCAATGAGCAGTTCTTC
NA NA TRBJ2-5 TRBV14 CASSQDRAFRETQYF TGTGCCAGCAGCCAAGATCGTGCGTTCCGAGAGACCCAGTACTTC
NA TRBD2 TRBJ2-1 TRBV14 CASRLTSGYNEQFF TGTGCCAGCCGCCTGACTAGCGGATACAATGAGCAGTTCTTC
NA NA TRBJ2-7 TRBV6-5 CASGPSTYEQYF TGTGCCAGCGGTCCGAGTACCTACGAGCAGTACTTC
NA NA TRBJ2-7 TRBV27 CASSLTGSYEQYF TGTGCCAGCAGCCTGACAGGCTCCTACGAGCAGTACTTC
once NA TRBJ1-1 TRBV5-1 CASSSGLTGRRPEAFF TGCGCCAGCAGCTCAGGCCTGACCGGGAGGCGCCCTGAAGCTTTCTTT
once TRBD2 TRBJ2-3 TRBV5-1 CASTLSGGDEADTQYF TGCGCCAGCACACTTAGCGGGGGGGATGAAGCAGATACGCAGTATTTT
NA TRBD1 TRBJ2-7 TRBV20-1 CSASGETGNYEQYF TGCAGTGCGAGTGGGGAGACAGGGAACTACGAGCAGTACTTC
NA TRBD2 TRBJ2-1 TRBV4-2 CASSQDQAGGHNEQFF TGTGCCAGCAGCCAAGATCAGGCGGGGGGGCACAATGAGCAGTTCTTC
NA NA TRBJ1-3 TRBV9 CASKAGASSGNTIYF TGTGCCAGCAAGGCGGGGGCGTCCTCTGGAAACACCATATATTTT
NA NA TRBJ2-2 TRBV5-1 CASSPPSPVTNTGELFF TGCGCCAGCAGTCCCCCGTCTCCTGTAACGAACACCGGGGAGCTGTTTTTT
NA NA TRBJ1-2 TRBV7-3 CASSLTAPTSNYGYTF TGTGCCAGCAGCTTAACGGCACCGACTTCTAACTATGGCTACACCTTC
NA NA TRBJ1-5 TRBV2 CASSPQGFSNQPQHF TGTGCCAGCAGTCCGCAGGGCTTTAGCAATCAGCCCCAGCATTTT
NA NA TRBJ1-5 TRBV19 CASSIDLGAQPQHF TGTGCCAGTAGTATAGATTTGGGGGCCCAGCCCCAGCATTTT
few NA TRBJ2-2 TRBV21-1 CASSKGGGGGLNTGELFF TGTGCCAGCAGCAAAGGCGGCGGCGGGGGACTCAACACCGGGGAGCTGTTTTTT
NA NA TRBJ1-2 TRBV30 CAWSWAYGYTF TGTGCCTGGAGTTGGGCCTATGGCTACACCTTC
NA TRBD1 TRBJ1-6 TRBV10-1 CAKSGFPGQGSYNSPLHF TGCGCCAAGTCCGGATTCCCGGGACAGGGATCCTATAATTCACCCCTCCACTTT
NA NA TRBJ1-2 TRBV6-2/TRBV6-3 CASRSGHGYTF TGTGCCAGCCGTTCGGGTCACGGCTACACCTTC
NA TRBD1 TRBJ1-4 TRBV19 CASSVIGGVEKLFF TGTGCCAGTAGTGTTATAGGGGGCGTTGAAAAACTGTTTTTT
few TRBD1 TRBJ2-1 TRBV7-2 CASSLAGTGTYNEQFF TGTGCCAGCAGCTTAGCCGGGACAGGGACCTACAATGAGCAGTTCTTC
NA TRBD1 TRBJ2-7 TRBV11-2 CASSSQGQGRSYEQYF TGTGCCAGCAGCTCGCAGGGACAGGGCCGCTCCTACGAGCAGTACTTC
NA NA TRBJ2-2 TRBV30 CAWIGPRGVRAGELFF TGTGCCTGGATCGGTCCTCGCGGGGTAAGGGCCGGGGAGCTGTTTTTT
once TRBD1 TRBJ2-1 TRBV5-4 CASSFGGQGSYNEQFF TGTGCCAGCAGCTTCGGGGGACAGGGTTCCTACAATGAGCAGTTCTTC
NA NA TRBJ1-2 TRBV4-3 CASSQDPGGSYGYTF TGCGCCAGCAGCCAAGATCCGGGTGGTAGCTATGGCTACACCTTC
NA NA TRBJ2-2 TRBV7-9 CASSPLNRVIGELFF TGTGCCAGCAGCCCTCTGAACAGGGTGATCGGGGAGCTGTTTTTT
few TRBD1 TRBJ1-2 TRBV28 CASSFFLNRGHSGYTF TGTGCCAGCAGTTTTTTCTTAAACAGGGGGCATAGTGGCTACACCTTC
NA NA TRBJ1-1 TRBV19 CASTGAKGTEAFF TGTGCCAGTACTGGGGCAAAGGGGACTGAAGCTTTCTTT
NA TRBD2 TRBJ2-7 TRBV9 CASSPQRGPLYEQYF TGTGCCAGCAGCCCCCAGCGGGGGCCGCTCTACGAGCAGTACTTC
NA NA TRBJ1-1 TRBV6-1 CASTRGAISSTEAFF TGTGCCAGCACCCGGGGGGCGATCTCGAGCACTGAAGCTTTCTTT